These 31 T cell receptor beta chains were all obtained from the same sample, sequenced in a study of cytomegalovirus exposure and HLA in healthy donors. 60 Vbeta and 13 Jbeta primers were used in PCR. Libraries were prepared by immunoSEQ multiplex PCR; TCRdb keeps only in-frame clonotypes and omits some of them. The sample table includes about 200,000 clones. The sample consisted of PBMCs. These receptors were collected from a man between 25 and 39 years old in good health and CMV-seronegative.

The rearrangement uses TRBV20-1 and TRBJ2-7, with 7 bases identical to TRBD1. V was pared by 6 bases and J by 5 bases, with 4 bases of the junction left unmatched. This CDR3 is built from 11 residues. Germline lookup yields CDR1 DFQATT and CDR2 SNEGSKA (reference sequence). CDR3 in amino acids: CSADDRDEQYF. In DNA form, the CDR3 reads TGCAGTGCAGATGACAGGGACGAGCAGTACTTC.

This chain uses TRBV13 with TRBJ2-1; TRBD1 might be the D (6 bases). The CDR3 runs to 15 residues. Germline V gene sequence: CDR1 PRHDT, CDR2 FYEKMQ (reference sequence). The ends were cut back, 5 bases at V and 0 bases at J, with 11 bases in the middle. The CDR3 DNA sequence: TGTGCCAGCAGCCCCAGGGGTAACTCCTACAATGAGCAGTTCTTC. It yields the protein CASSPRGNSYNEQFF.

The V call is TRBV6-5, the J call TRBJ1-1, with 9 bases aligning to TRBD1. CDR3 length: 14 amino acids. Germline-derived CDR1 and CDR2 are MNHEY and SVGAGI. The V gene end was trimmed by 2 bases and the J gene end by 5 bases; junction bases not matched to a gene: 3. CDR3 sequence: CASSYDDRGTEAFF. The DNA for the CDR3 is TGTGCCAGCAGTTACGACGACAGGGGGACTGAAGCTTTCTTT.

The chain recombines TRBV6-6 with TRBJ1-2, with TRBD1 matching 8 bases. This CDR3 spans 12 amino acids. Unmatched junction bases numbered 5, after V lost 6 bases and J lost 8 bases. CDR1 MNHNY and CDR2 SVGAGI come from the germline V gene (reference sequence). CDR3 region: CASRGRGLGYTF. The CDR3 DNA sequence: TGTGCCAGCAGGGGCAGGGGGCTAGGCTACACCTTC.

The chain carries TRBV11-2 and TRBJ1-1; 10 bases align to TRBD1. Trimming took 4 bases from V and 3 from J; bases not matched to a gene: 2. The CDR3 has 14 residues. Germline loops: CDR1 SGHAT, CDR2 FQNNGV. The CDR3 region is CASSWDRGDTEAFF. In DNA form, the CDR3 reads TGTGCCAGCAGCTGGGACAGGGGTGACACTGAAGCTTTCTTT.

The chain links TRBV5-1 to TRBJ2-3; 10 nucleotides agree with TRBD1. J gave up 4 bases and V 0 bases, and 2 bases lay outside the gene matches. CDR3 length equals 15 residues. Per the germline V gene, CDR1 is SGHRS and CDR2 is YFSETQ. CDR3 residues: CASSLAGTGADTQYF. CDR3 in DNA: TGCGCCAGCAGCTTGGCCGGGACAGGGGCAGATACGCAGTATTTT. Full variable domain (rest looked up from reference TRBV5-1 and TRBJ2-3): KAGVTQTPRYLIKTRGQQVTLSCSPISGHRSVSWYQQTPGQGLQFLFEYFSETQRNKGNFPGRFSGRQFSNSRSEMNVSTLELGDSALYLCASSLAGTGADTQYFGPGTRLTVL.

The chain couples TRBV28 to TRBJ1-2; D is possibly TRBD1 (6 bases). This CDR3 contains 13 residues. Germline V gives CDR1 MDHEN, CDR2 SYDVKM. V was clipped by 5 bases and J by 13 bases, with 20 bases between them. The CDR3 DNA is TGTGCCAGCAGTCCCCGGGACACCACCGTTGGCACCTTC. Translation gives CASSPRDTTVGTF.

The V gene is TRBV18, the J gene TRBJ2-5; 10 positions match TRBD1. Matching the DNA end better, TRBJ2-7 makes the J call doubtful. The CDR3 is 15 residues long. CDR1 KGHSH and CDR2 LQKENI come from the germline V gene. In nucleotides, the CDR3 is TGTGCCAGCAGTTTTGGGACAGGGGCTTCCTACGAGCAGTACTTC. This codes for CASSFGTGASYEQYF.

The V call is TRBV4-3, the J call TRBJ2-7, with 12 nucleotides matching TRBD1. This CDR3 has 16 amino acids. The germline CDR1 and CDR2 sequences are LGHNA and YSLEER. Germline trimming cut 3 bases from V and 6 bases from J; bases unmatched to any gene: 9. CDR3 region: CASSQGYRDRGPEQYF. In DNA, the CDR3 is TGCGCCAGCAGCCAGGGATACCGGGACAGGGGGCCCGAGCAGTACTTC.

V gene TRBV6-1 combines with J gene TRBJ2-7, with 12 bases that match TRBD2. CDR1 and CDR2 from the germline V gene are MNHNS and SASEGT. V shed 2 bases, J shed 7 bases, and the junction held 3 bases outside the gene matches. The CDR3 consists of 14 residues. In DNA form, the CDR3 reads TGTGCCAGCAGTGAAACGGGACTAGCGGGTGAGCAGTACTTC. It encodes CASSETGLAGEQYF.

The genes are TRBV2 and TRBJ2-5, with 10 bases matching TRBD2. The germline CDR1 and CDR2 sequences are SNHLY and FYNNEI. The V segment lost 5 bases and the J segment 0 bases; nucleotides outside the gene matches: 3. The CDR3 totals 15 residues. CDR3 amino acids: CASSWTSGNQETQYF. The DNA of the CDR3 is TGTGCCAGCAGTTGGACTAGCGGAAACCAAGAGACCCAGTACTTC.

In the case of this clone: Other DNA sequences in the sample encode the same CDR3. The rearrangement links TRBV9 to TRBJ2-2; TRBD2 matches 10 bases. J was trimmed by 5 bases and V by 4 bases; bases with no gene match: 8. The germline CDR1 and CDR2 sequences are SGDLS and YYNGEE. This CDR3 is 16 amino acids long. CDR3 DNA sequence: TGTGCCAGCAGCCTCATCCCACTAGCGGGGACCGGGGAGCTGTTTTTT. This codes for CASSLIPLAGTGELFF.

The chain employs TRBV7-2 and TRBJ2-3, with a weak D call TRBD2 (7 bases). CDR1 and CDR2 from the germline V gene are SGHTA and FQGNSA. CDR3 length: 16 residues. The germline V and J ends were trimmed by 2 bases and 2 bases, with 14 bases remaining between them. The CDR3 region is CASSLNGGAPTDTQYF. The CDR3 region has the DNA TGTGCCAGCAGCTTAAATGGGGGGGCCCCCACAGATACGCAGTATTTT.

This rearrangement joins TRBV6-5 to TRBJ1-4; no clear D gene. This CDR3 comprises 14 residues. The germline CDR1 and CDR2 sequences are MNHEY and SVGAGI. Trimming left V 0 bases short and J 7 bases short, with 9 bases between. The CDR3 reads CASSYSAGSEKLFF. The DNA of the CDR3 is TGTGCCAGCAGTTACTCTGCGGGGAGTGAAAAACTGTTTTTT.

The chain couples TRBV30 to TRBJ2-1, with a possible D match to TRBD1 (6 bases). The germline CDR1 and CDR2 sequences are GTSNPN and SVGIG (reference sequence). CDR3 length: 12 residues. Trimming stripped 0 bases from V and 8 bases from J, with 8 bases between. In DNA form, the CDR3 reads TGTGCCTGGAGTGTCAGGGGTGATGAGCAGTTCTTC. This translates into CAWSVRGDEQFF.

This chain connects TRBV7-6 to TRBJ2-7; 9 bases line up with TRBD2. CDR1 and CDR2 from the germline V gene are SGHVS and FNYEAQ. The CDR3 sequence is 14 residues long. V lost 6 bases, J lost 3 bases, and 6 bases stayed unmatched. The CDR3 nucleotides are TGTGCCAGCAGTTTAAGGACTAGCGACTACGAGCAGTACTTC. Amino acid sequence: CASSLRTSDYEQYF.

The rearrangement uses TRBV27 and TRBJ2-4, with a possible D match to TRBD1 (5 bases). CDR3 length: 10 amino acids. Per germline, CDR1 MNHEY and CDR2 SMNVEV (reference sequence). The CDR3 loop is CEKQGDIQYF. Written as DNA, the CDR3 is TGTGAAAAACAAGGGGACATTCAGTACTTC.

The gene calls are TRBV19 and TRBJ1-5; maybe TRBD1 (5 bases). Trimming took off 7 bases at V and 2 bases at J, with 21 bases between the two ends. From germline, CDR1 is LNHDA and CDR2 SQIVND (reference sequence). The CDR3 has 17 amino acids. CDR3 in DNA: TGTGCCAGTAATGAACGGCAGGGAGGGTTTGGCAATCAGCCCCAGCATTTT. It translates to CASNERQGGFGNQPQHF.

The chain is built from TRBV5-1 and TRBJ1-3, with 10 bases lining up with TRBD1. The CDR3 runs 17 residues. V lost 1 base to trimming and J lost 0 bases; unmatched junction nucleotides: 4. Germline V gene sequence: CDR1 SGHRS, CDR2 YFSETQ. CDR3 DNA sequence: TGCGCCAGCAGCTTGATGGGGACAGGGGACTCTGGAAACACCATATATTTT. Translating gives CASSLMGTGDSGNTIYF.

The rearrangement links TRBV5-6 to TRBJ2-2; D call uncertain. Germline CDR1 and CDR2: SGHDT and YYEEEE. The CDR3 spans 13 residues. V was trimmed by 0 bases and J by 6 bases, leaving 6 bases between them. This CDR3 is CASSLGVSGELFF. As DNA, the CDR3 is TGTGCCAGCAGCTTGGGCGTCTCCGGGGAGCTGTTTTTT.

The genes are TRBV5-1 and TRBJ2-2; perhaps TRBD1 as D (5 bases). V lost 0 bases and J 4 bases, leaving 13 bases between the germline ends. The CDR3 has 16 amino acids. Looked up from germline, CDR1 is SGHRS and CDR2 is YFSETQ. CDR3 sequence reads: CASSLAQGTGTGELFF. As DNA, the CDR3 is TGCGCCAGCAGCTTGGCCCAGGGAACGGGCACCGGGGAGCTGTTTTTT.

CDR3 coding DNA: TGTGCCAGCTCACCGAGGGGGACAGGGGCCGCCGAGCAGTACTTC. Translated: CASSPRGTGAAEQYF. The chain is built from TRBV18 and TRBJ2-7; 10 bases align to TRBD1. This CDR3 comprises 15 residues. Germline-derived CDR1 and CDR2 are KGHSH and LQKENI. Trimming at V came to 3 bases and at J to 6 bases, leaving 8 bases not matched to a gene.

This rearrangement joins TRBV5-4 to TRBJ2-7; 7 bases agree with TRBD1. Germline CDR1 SGHNT, CDR2 YYREEE (reference sequence). The CDR3 covers 14 residues. V was pared by 3 bases and J by 7 bases, with 10 bases of the junction left unmatched. CDR3 region: CASSSTGKVGEQYF. The CDR3, as DNA: TGTGCCAGCAGCTCGACAGGGAAAGTGGGGGAGCAGTACTTC.

This chain uses TRBV19 with TRBJ1-3; D is ambiguous. This CDR3 comprises 14 residues. Germline V gives CDR1 LNHDA, CDR2 SQIVND (reference sequence). V was cut by 1 base and J by 7 bases, with 11 bases left in between. The CDR3 reads CASSIGPSRNTIYF. DNA for the CDR3: TGTGCCAGTAGTATAGGCCCATCGAGGAACACCATATATTTT.

The chain is built from TRBV27 and TRBJ2-5; possibly TRBD1 for D (5 bases). Germline V gene data show CDR1 as MNHEY and CDR2 as SMNVEV (reference sequence). With 6 bases removed from V and 5 bases from J, the gap between germline ends came to 13 bases. The CDR3 runs to 13 residues. CDR3 in DNA: TGTGCCAGCAGGTTGACAGTTAAGGAGACCCAGTACTTC. Protein sequence: CASRLTVKETQYF.

J is TRBJ2-7 and V is TRBV28; a possible D gene is TRBD1 (5 bases). There are 12 residues in the CDR3. The germline V gene encodes CDR1 MDHEN and CDR2 SYDVKM. V lost 3 bases and J lost 4, with 7 bases in between. The CDR3 reads CASSFREYEQYF. CDR3 nucleotide sequence: TGTGCCAGCAGTTTCAGGGAATACGAGCAGTACTTC.

The chain is built from TRBV4-3 and TRBJ2-7, with TRBD2 matching over 10 bases. CDR3 length: 15 residues. The trim removed 4 bases at V and 2 bases at J, leaving 5 bases unmatched. CDR1 and CDR2 (germline): LGHNA, YSLEER. CDR3 in amino acids: CASSRTSGVAYEQYF. CDR3 DNA: TGCGCCAGCAGCCGAACTAGCGGGGTGGCCTACGAGCAGTACTTC.

A note on this clone: One junction end does not reproduce the germline sequence, and a read error may be involved. This chain uses TRBV5-6 with TRBJ2-7, with D tentatively TRBD1 (6 bases). The length of the CDR3 is 15 residues. Per germline, CDR1 SGHDT and CDR2 YYEEEE. The CDR3 DNA sequence: TGTGCCAGCAGCCCCCTCGGACAGCTCACCTACGAGCAGTGCTTC. Translated: CASSPLGQLTYEQCF. Full variable domain (remainder filled in from reference TRBV5-6 and TRBJ2-7): DAGVTQSPTHLIKTRGQQVTLRCSPKSGHDTVSWYQQALGQGPQFIFQYYEEEERQRGNFPDRFSGHQFPNYSSELNVNALLLGDSALYLCASSPLGQLTYEQCFGPGTRLTVT.

This sequence joins TRBV6-5 and TRBJ2-1, with D possibly TRBD1 on 6 matching bases. Trimming pared 6 bases from V and 6 bases from J, leaving 18 bases between. This CDR3 is built from 15 residues. CDR1 and CDR2 from the germline V gene are MNHEY and SVGAGI. CDR3 residues: CASSYTGKGVNEQFF. The CDR3 region has the DNA TGTGCCAGCAGCTATACAGGGAAGGGTGTCAATGAGCAGTTCTTC.

This chain uses TRBV19 with TRBJ2-4, with TRBD2 matching over 8 bases. This CDR3 spans 15 amino acids. Germline loops: CDR1 LNHDA, CDR2 SQIVND (reference sequence). Trimming removed 3 bases from V and 2 bases from J; junction bases left unmatched: 3. CDR3 sequence (DNA): TGTGCCAGTAGTATGCCGGGGGGGTCCAAAAACATTCAGTACTTC. Protein product: CASSMPGGSKNIQYF.

In the case of this clone: The sample holds other DNA sequences that translate to the same CDR3. The chain is built from TRBV19 and TRBJ1-5; no reliable D call. Trimming took 3 bases from V and 4 from J, leaving 4 bases between them. The CDR3 loop spans 12 amino acids. Germline V lookup: CDR1 LNHDA, CDR2 SQIVND (reference sequence). In DNA form, the CDR3 reads TGTGCCAGTAGTATCGGGAATCAGCCCCAGCATTTT. It yields the protein CASSIGNQPQHF.